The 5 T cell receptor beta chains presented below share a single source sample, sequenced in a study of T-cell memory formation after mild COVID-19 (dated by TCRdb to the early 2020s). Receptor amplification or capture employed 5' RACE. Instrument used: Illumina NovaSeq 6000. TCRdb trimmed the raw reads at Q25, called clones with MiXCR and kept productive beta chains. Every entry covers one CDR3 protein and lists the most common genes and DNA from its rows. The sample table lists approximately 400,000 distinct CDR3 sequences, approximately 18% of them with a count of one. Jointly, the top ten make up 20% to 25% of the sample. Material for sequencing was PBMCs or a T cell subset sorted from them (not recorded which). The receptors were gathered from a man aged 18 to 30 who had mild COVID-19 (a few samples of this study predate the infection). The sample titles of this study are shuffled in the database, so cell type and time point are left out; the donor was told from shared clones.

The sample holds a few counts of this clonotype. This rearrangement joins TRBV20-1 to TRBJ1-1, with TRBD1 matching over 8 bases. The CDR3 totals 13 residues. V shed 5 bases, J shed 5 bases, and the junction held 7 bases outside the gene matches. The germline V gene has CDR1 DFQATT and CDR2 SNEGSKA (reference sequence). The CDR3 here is CSASQGAYTEAFF. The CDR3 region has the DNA TGCAGTGCTTCCCAGGGGGCTTATACTGAAGCTTTCTTT.

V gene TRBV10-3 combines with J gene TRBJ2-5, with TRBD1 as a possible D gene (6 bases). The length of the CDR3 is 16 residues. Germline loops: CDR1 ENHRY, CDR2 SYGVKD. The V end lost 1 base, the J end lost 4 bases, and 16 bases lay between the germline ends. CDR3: CAISELQGNVGETQYF. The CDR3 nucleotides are TGTGCCATCAGTGAGTTGCAGGGGAATGTGGGAGAGACCCAGTACTTC.

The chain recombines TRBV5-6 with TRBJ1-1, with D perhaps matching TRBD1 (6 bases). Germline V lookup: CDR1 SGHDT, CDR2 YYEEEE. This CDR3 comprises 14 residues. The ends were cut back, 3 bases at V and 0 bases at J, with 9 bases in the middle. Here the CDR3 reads CASSSWTVNTEAFF. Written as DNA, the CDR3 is TGTGCCAGCAGCTCCTGGACAGTGAACACTGAAGCTTTCTTT.

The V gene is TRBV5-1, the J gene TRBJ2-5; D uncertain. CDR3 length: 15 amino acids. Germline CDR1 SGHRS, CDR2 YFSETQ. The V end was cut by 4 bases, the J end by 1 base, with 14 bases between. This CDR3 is CASSGWASTQETQYF. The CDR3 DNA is TGCGCCAGCAGCGGCTGGGCGAGCACCCAAGAGACCCAGTACTTC.

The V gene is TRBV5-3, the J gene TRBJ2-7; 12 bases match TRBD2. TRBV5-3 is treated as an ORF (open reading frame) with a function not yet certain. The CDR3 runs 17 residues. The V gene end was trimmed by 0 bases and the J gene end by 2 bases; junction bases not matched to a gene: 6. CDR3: CARSLGGLAGRPYEQYF. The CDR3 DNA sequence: TGTGCCAGAAGCTTGGGCGGACTAGCGGGGAGACCCTACGAGCAGTACTTC.